The rows below give T cell receptor beta chains drawn from one sample of a study of CD4+ T cells in melanoma. The method was immunoSEQ multiplex PCR; TCRdb's version includes in-frame clones alone and lacks a portion of them. The sample carries 110,000 to 150,000 clones, 80% to 95% recorded once. The receptors were gathered from a human donor with melanoma. Both conserved end residues are part of each CDR3. Fields, in order: D gene, J gene, clone size, V gene, CDR3 protein, CDR3 DNA. D genes are given only for firm matches. Clone size is given for some rows only: seen once, a few or many times, or a class if the clone is expanded.

TRBD1 TRBJ1-1 - TRBV18 CASRGQGGTEAFF TGTGCCAGCCGGGGACAGGGGGGTACTGAAGCTTTCTTT
- TRBJ2-3 - TRBV11-3 CASSSRDDTQYF TGTGCCAGCAGCTCCAGGGACGATACGCAGTATTTT
- TRBJ1-1 once TRBV30 CAWRSPGSLEAFF TGTGCCTGGAGGTCCCCCGGCAGCCTTGAAGCTTTCTTT
- TRBJ1-1 once TRBV2 CASSIDRYGEAFF TGTGCCAGCAGTATCGACAGGTACGGTGAAGCTTTCTTT
- TRBJ2-2 few TRBV25-1 CASSEDGVRGELFF TGTGCCAGCAGTGAAGATGGAGTCCGCGGGGAGCTGTTTTTT
- TRBJ1-2 - TRBV10-2 CASSEVGRGGGYTF TGCGCCAGCAGTGAAGTTGGAAGGGGAGGTGGCTACACCTTC
TRBD1 TRBJ2-3 few TRBV7-9 CASSRQGNPQYF TGTGCCAGCAGTCGACAGGGGAACCCGCAGTATTTT
TRBD2 TRBJ2-7 - TRBV9 CASSPELGRADEQYF TGTGCCAGCAGCCCCGAATTGGGGAGGGCGGACGAGCAGTACTTC
- TRBJ2-3 - TRBV13 CASSRVRGAGSTDTQYF TGTGCCAGCAGCCGAGTAAGGGGCGCGGGCTCCACAGATACGCAGTATTTT
- TRBJ2-3 - TRBV7-9 CASSLWRSRAKDTQYF TGTGCCAGCAGCTTATGGCGGAGCAGGGCGAAAGATACGCAGTATTTT
TRBD1 TRBJ2-5 - TRBV10-3 CAISPGTGGFKETQYF TGTGCCATCAGCCCCGGGACAGGGGGCTTCAAAGAGACCCAGTACTTC
- TRBJ1-1 - TRBV5-1 CASSLDGGETEAFF TGCGCCAGCAGCTTGGACGGGGGAGAGACTGAAGCTTTCTTT
- TRBJ2-3 - TRBV18 CASSPGRGVTDTQYF TGTGCCAGCTCACCGGGCAGGGGAGTCACAGATACGCAGTATTTT
- TRBJ1-2 - TRBV19 CASSIKQGVHYGYTF TGTGCCAGTAGTATAAAACAGGGAGTCCACTATGGCTACACCTTC
- TRBJ1-5 - TRBV6-1 CASSDRGGQPQHF TGTGCCAGCAGTGACAGGGGTGGTCAGCCCCAGCATTTT
- TRBJ1-1 - TRBV18 CASSPDVSSEAFF TGTGCCAGCTCACCCGACGTTTCTTCAGAAGCTTTCTTT
- TRBJ1-1 - TRBV5-1 CASSLGHLNTEAFF TGCGCCAGCAGCTTGGGACATCTGAACACTGAAGCTTTCTTT
TRBD1 TRBJ1-1 - TRBV6-5 CASSYSDRIAAFF TGTGCCAGCAGTTACTCGGACAGGATTGCAGCTTTCTTT
TRBD1 TRBJ1-1 - TRBV19 CASSIDGGQGLLNTEAFF TGTGCCAGTAGTATAGATGGGGGACAGGGACTGTTGAACACTGAAGCTTTCTTT
- TRBJ1-5 - TRBV7-6 CASSDRPRGNNQPQHF TGTGCCAGCAGCGACAGACCTCGGGGGAACAATCAGCCCCAGCATTTT
TRBD2 TRBJ2-3 - TRBV4-1 CASSQAGLATDTQYF TGCGCCAGCAGCCAGGCAGGACTAGCCACAGATACGCAGTATTTT
TRBD1 TRBJ1-2 - TRBV2 CASRPGQGVGGYTF TGTGCCAGCAGGCCTGGACAGGGGGTCGGTGGCTACACCTTC
- TRBJ1-1 - TRBV30 CAWRRGAVVPEAFF TGTGCCTGGAGACGGGGGGCGGTCGTGCCTGAAGCTTTCTTT
- TRBJ1-4 - TRBV5-8 CASSLGNRVRNEKLFF TGTGCCAGCAGCTTGGGAAACAGGGTGAGGAATGAAAAACTGTTTTTT
- TRBJ1-2 - TRBV5-1 CASGPQGTDYGYTF TGCGCCAGCGGCCCCCAGGGGACGGACTATGGCTACACCTTC
- TRBJ1-5 - TRBV15 CATSNRRSNQPQHF TGTGCCACCAGCAACCGTAGAAGCAATCAGCCCCAGCATTTT
- TRBJ2-1 - TRBV7-6 CASSLYSHEQFF TGTGCCAGCAGCTTATACTCCCATGAGCAGTTCTTC
TRBD2 TRBJ2-3 - TRBV7-6 CASSLDGGGANTDTQYF TGTGCCAGCAGCTTAGACGGCGGGGGGGCAAACACAGATACGCAGTATTTT
- TRBJ1-2 - TRBV28 CATPAPGRGYGYTF TGTGCCACACCGGCGCCAGGGAGAGGCTATGGCTACACCTTC
- TRBJ2-7 - TRBV30 CAYRVPPSYEQYF TGTGCCTACAGGGTACCCCCCTCCTACGAGCAGTACTTC
- TRBJ2-3 - TRBV29-1 CSVGGGPGATDTQYF TGCAGCGTTGGGGGGGGGCCGGGCGCAACAGATACGCAGTATTTT
TRBD2 TRBJ2-3 - TRBV5-4 CASSWGIAGGADTQYF TGTGCCAGCAGCTGGGGCATAGCGGGGGGGGCGGATACGCAGTATTTT
- TRBJ1-6 - TRBV19 CASRSDRPIGPLHF TGTGCCAGTAGAAGCGACAGGCCTATTGGACCCCTCCACTTT
- TRBJ1-4 - TRBV2 CASRTINEKLFF TGTGCCAGCAGGACAATCAATGAAAAACTGTTTTTT
TRBD1 TRBJ1-2 - TRBV7-3 CASSSVTQGAWEGYTF TGTGCCAGCAGCTCCGTGACACAGGGGGCGTGGGAAGGCTACACCTTC
- TRBJ2-7 - TRBV30 CAWSGGSGRPNYEQYF TGTGCCTGGAGTGGAGGGTCGGGACGGCCGAATTACGAGCAGTACTTC
- TRBJ2-7 - TRBV5-4 CASSSDLQSYEQYF TGTGCCAGCAGCTCGGACCTCCAGTCCTACGAGCAGTACTTC
- TRBJ2-7 few TRBV29-1 CSVEDSESPYEQYF TGCAGCGTTGAAGACAGCGAGAGTCCCTACGAGCAGTACTTC
- TRBJ1-3 - TRBV7-3 CASSLYSGGGNTIYF TGTGCCAGCAGCTTATATTCCGGGGGCGGAAACACCATATATTTT
- TRBJ1-5 - TRBV9 CASSVGTVNQPQHF TGTGCCAGCAGCGTAGGGACAGTGAATCAGCCCCAGCATTTT
- TRBJ2-1 - TRBV2 CASTFAGVEQFF TGTGCCAGCACTTTCGCCGGGGTTGAGCAGTTCTTC
TRBD1 TRBJ1-2 once TRBV6-1 CASSGLGQGGYGYTF TGTGCCAGCAGTGGGCTGGGACAGGGGGGCTATGGCTACACCTTC
- TRBJ1-2 - TRBV16 CASSQQDNYGYTF TGTGCCAGCAGCCAACAGGACAACTATGGCTACACCTTC
- TRBJ2-1 - TRBV7-2 CASSLEVQGEQFF TGTGCCAGCAGCTTAGAGGTCCAGGGAGAGCAGTTCTTC
- TRBJ1-6 - TRBV7-3 CASSLTQNSPLHF TGTGCCAGCAGCTTAACCCAGAATTCACCCCTCCACTTT
- TRBJ2-2 once TRBV5-1 CASSFRDPGATGELFF TGCGCCAGCAGCTTCCGGGACCCCGGGGCCACCGGGGAGCTGTTTTTT
TRBD2 TRBJ2-5 - TRBV7-3 CASSRGTRGETQYF TGTGCCAGCAGCCGCGGGACTAGAGGAGAGACCCAGTACTTC
- TRBJ2-3 - TRBV7-9 CASSSSGSTRDTQYF TGTGCCAGCAGCTCGTCCGGGTCAACGCGGGATACGCAGTATTTT
- TRBJ1-6 - TRBV2 CASSDSRGIVALHF TGTGCCAGCAGTGACTCGAGAGGGATCGTGGCCCTCCACTTT
TRBD1 TRBJ1-1 - TRBV5-1 CASSSETGAYTEAFF TGCGCCAGCAGCTCAGAGACAGGGGCGTACACTGAAGCTTTCTTT
- TRBJ1-3 - TRBV11-2 CASSLSGLLSGNTIYF TGTGCCAGCAGCCTGTCAGGGTTACTCTCTGGAAACACCATATATTTT
- TRBJ1-5 - TRBV28 CASSYSNQPQHF TGTGCCAGCAGTTACAGCAATCAGCCCCAGCATTTT
- TRBJ1-1 - TRBV6-1 CASSEKSTAFF TGTGCCAGCAGTGAAAAGAGTACCGCTTTCTTT